This T cell receptor (beta chain) was found in a study of blood T cell repertoires in COVID-19 (TCRdb year 2020). About the full investigation: Samples covering the acute and convalescent phases of COVID-19 were provided by collaborators in the United States, Italy and Spain. The prospective study material was composed of cDNA or gDNA derived from T cells, B-cell-depleted T cells, or PBMCs. Subjects who had been exposed to COVID-19, were actively infected with it, or had recovered from it provided the deeply sampled blood TCRbeta repertoires that made up the dataset. The repertoires were made available in a free public database intended to serve as a resource for research on the immune response to SARS-CoV-2. The samples were drawn from the first 160 participants of the ongoing ImmuneRACE study and from 1,254 subjects provided by 6 global collaborators. A de-identified subject ID, COVID-19 status, age in years and sex were almost always included in the sample metadata. Where available, HLA class I and class II types were obtained from metadata supplied by the sample provider rather than from assay-based typing. General conclusions and limits of the study: Clinical and demographic metadata were provided uncurated, with the amount varying by source and participant.

The immunoSEQ Assay, a bias-controlled multiplex PCR, was used to amplify TCRbeta CDR3 regions from genomic DNA. The study's own analysis went as follows. Within the assay, amplification of reference gene primers was used to estimate how many nucleated cells each sample contained. Sequence reads were collapsed and filtered to measure the absolute abundance of every unique TCRbeta CDR3 rearrangement. For each sample, productive Simpson clonality was calculated as the square root of Simpson's diversity index across productive rearrangements. In TCRdb, the immuneACCESS table is reduced to in-frame sequences with V and J assigned. These tables do not hold every clone; where another copy was compared, an unresolved V gene accounts for under half, and the others remain unexplained. The D gene and trimming were derived from the DNA, and the V and J assignments and clone size from that table. This sample comprises some 100,000 clones, roughly 88% of them detected only once. The ten largest clones capture 7% to 8.5% of the sample.

CDR1 and CDR2, looked up from the germline V gene, are SGHAT and FQNNGV. CDR3 length: 15 amino acids, cysteine to phenylalanine. Of the read, only the CDR3 DNA is kept; its 45 bases are in frame from base 1. V lost 2 bases and J lost 2 bases; the stretch between them is 13 bases long. Collaborating institutions collected whole blood in K2EDTA tubes following their own protocols. For TCRbeta analysis, collaborator samples were shipped as frozen whole blood, as isolated PBMCs, or as DNA extracted from either sample type. On this clone: Its antigen is unknown. No qualities accompany the bases; no much larger clone lies one base away.

In this chain, TRBV11-2 is recombined with TRBJ2-7; tentative D gene TRBD1, with 5 bases matching. The receptor was isolated from a woman aged 70 to 79 with acute or convalescent COVID-19. The sequenced sample was peripheral blood. The encoded CDR3 is CASSLLRQSTYEQYF. The DNA sequence reads TGTGCCAGCAGCTTACTACGACAGTCTACCTACGAGCAGTACTTC.